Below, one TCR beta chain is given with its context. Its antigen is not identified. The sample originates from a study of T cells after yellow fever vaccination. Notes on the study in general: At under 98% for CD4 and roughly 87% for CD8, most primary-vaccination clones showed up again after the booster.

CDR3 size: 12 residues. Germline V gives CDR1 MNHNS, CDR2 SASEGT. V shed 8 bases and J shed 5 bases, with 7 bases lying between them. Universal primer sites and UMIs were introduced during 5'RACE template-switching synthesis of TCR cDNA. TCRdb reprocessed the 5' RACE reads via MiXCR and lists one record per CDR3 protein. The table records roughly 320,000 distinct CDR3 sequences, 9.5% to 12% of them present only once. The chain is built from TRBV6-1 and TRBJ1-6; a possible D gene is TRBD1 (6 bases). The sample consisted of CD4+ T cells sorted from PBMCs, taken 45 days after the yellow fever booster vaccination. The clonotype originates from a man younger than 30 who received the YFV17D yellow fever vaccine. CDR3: CASRDNNSPLHF. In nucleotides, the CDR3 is TGTGCCAGCCGGGACAATAATTCACCCCTCCACTTT.